This T cell receptor beta chain was sequenced for a study of blood T cells in healthy people across ages. A second PCR, run for about 7 to 11 cycles, used a sample-barcoded 5' primer plus a J-beta primer mix. TCRdb passed the 5' RACE reads through MiXCR, listing each CDR3 protein once. Of 1,500,000 or so distinct CDR3 sequences in the sample, less than 45% are singletons; the top ten hold under 5%. This clonotype has just a few counts. This CDR3 has 16 residues. Germline V gene lookup returns CDR1 SGHTA and CDR2 FQGNSA. Trimming took off 4 bases at V and 5 bases at J, with 20 bases between the two ends.

Sequenced sample: blood. The chain carries TRBV7-2 and TRBJ1-1; tentatively, D is TRBD1 (5 bases). This TCR came from a woman under 30 in good health. The CDR3 nucleotides are TGTGCCAGCAGCTCCGTGCCCGGGGGAGTTGGTACTGAAGCTTTCTTT. Its protein is CASSSVPGGVGTEAFF.